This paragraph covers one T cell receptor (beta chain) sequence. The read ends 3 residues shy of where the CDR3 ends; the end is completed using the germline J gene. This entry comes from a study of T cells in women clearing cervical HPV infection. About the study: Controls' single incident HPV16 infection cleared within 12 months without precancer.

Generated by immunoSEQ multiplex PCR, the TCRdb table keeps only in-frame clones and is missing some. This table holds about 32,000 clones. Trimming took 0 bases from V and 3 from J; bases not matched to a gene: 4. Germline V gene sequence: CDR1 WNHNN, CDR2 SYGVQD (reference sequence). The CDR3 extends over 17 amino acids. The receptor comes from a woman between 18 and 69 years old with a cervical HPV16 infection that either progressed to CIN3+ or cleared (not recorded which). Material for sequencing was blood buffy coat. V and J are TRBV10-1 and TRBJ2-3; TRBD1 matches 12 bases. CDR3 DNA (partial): TGCGCCAGCAGTGAGTCGGGACAGGGGGCGTATACAGATACG. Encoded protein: CASSESGQGAYTDT. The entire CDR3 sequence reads CASSESGQGAYTDTQYF.